This is a list of T cell receptor beta chains from one sample in a study of T cell responses to AZD1222 COVID-19 vaccine. Only in-frame clones appear in the TCRdb table, and some are missing; sequencing was by immunoSEQ multiplex PCR. The sample has about 130,000 clones, nearly 90% seen once. This specimen was peripheral blood, taken 28 days after the second AZD1222 dose. The receptors were sampled from an adult who received the AZD1222 COVID-19 vaccine. The CDR3 runs from the conserved cysteine through the conserved F or W. A D gene is named only where the DNA matches it firmly. Clone size is shown for a subset of rows, as once, few, many or a class of expanded clone.

v_gene: TRBV10-3; abundance: -; d_gene: TRBD2; j_gene: TRBJ2-5; CDR3aa: CAIGEREGLQETQYF; CDR3nt: TGTGCCATCGGGGAGCGGGAGGGCCTCCAAGAGACCCAGTACTTC
v_gene: TRBV5-1; abundance: -; d_gene: TRBD1; j_gene: TRBJ1-2; CDR3aa: CASSLADRVRGYTF; CDR3nt: TGCGCCAGCAGCTTGGCCGACAGGGTCCGGGGCTACACCTTC
v_gene: TRBV7-9; abundance: -; d_gene: TRBD1; j_gene: TRBJ2-7; CDR3aa: CASSSKTGATYEQYF; CDR3nt: TGTGCCAGCAGCTCAAAGACAGGGGCCACCTACGAGCAGTACTTC
v_gene: TRBV4-1; abundance: -; d_gene: -; j_gene: TRBJ1-2; CDR3aa: CASSQDANGARGYTF; CDR3nt: TGCGCCAGCAGCCAAGATGCTAATGGCGCGCGGGGCTACACCTTC
v_gene: TRBV12-3/TRBV12-4; abundance: -; d_gene: -; j_gene: TRBJ2-7; CDR3aa: CASSYSGVEQYF; CDR3nt: TGTGCCAGCAGTTACTCAGGGGTCGAGCAGTACTTC
v_gene: TRBV5-6; abundance: -; d_gene: -; j_gene: TRBJ1-2; CDR3aa: CASIPPHSGRDYGYTF; CDR3nt: TGTGCCAGCATTCCTCCCCATTCGGGGCGTGACTATGGCTACACCTTC
v_gene: TRBV20-1; abundance: -; d_gene: -; j_gene: TRBJ1-3; CDR3aa: CSASTPFWGNTIYF; CDR3nt: TGCAGTGCTAGTACTCCATTTTGGGGAAACACCATATATTTT
v_gene: TRBV14; abundance: -; d_gene: -; j_gene: TRBJ1-2; CDR3aa: CASSQGIYGYTF; CDR3nt: TGTGCCAGCAGCCAAGGAATCTATGGCTACACCTTC
v_gene: TRBV11-2; abundance: once; d_gene: -; j_gene: TRBJ2-1; CDR3aa: CASSSPRSGYNEQFF; CDR3nt: TGTGCCAGCAGCTCCCCTCGGAGCGGATACAATGAGCAGTTCTTC
v_gene: TRBV28; abundance: -; d_gene: -; j_gene: TRBJ1-2; CDR3aa: CASSSSYNYGYTF; CDR3nt: TGTGCCAGCAGTTCAAGCTATAACTATGGCTACACCTTC
v_gene: TRBV18; abundance: -; d_gene: -; j_gene: TRBJ2-2; CDR3aa: CASSPLIGPGELFF; CDR3nt: TGTGCCAGCTCACCACTGATCGGGCCCGGGGAGCTGTTTTTT
v_gene: TRBV7-4; abundance: -; d_gene: -; j_gene: TRBJ1-5; CDR3aa: CASSPCRQLNQPQHF; CDR3nt: TGTGCCAGCAGCCCCTGTAGGCAGCTCAATCAGCCCCAGCATTTT
v_gene: TRBV28; abundance: few; d_gene: -; j_gene: TRBJ1-5; CDR3aa: CASYPQGSGQPQHF; CDR3nt: TGTGCCAGCTACCCGCAGGGGTCGGGGCAGCCCCAGCATTTT
v_gene: TRBV2; abundance: -; d_gene: -; j_gene: TRBJ2-3; CDR3aa: CASSGTAAGQDTQYF; CDR3nt: TGTGCCAGCAGTGGGACAGCTGCGGGCCAAGATACGCAGTATTTT
v_gene: TRBV7-9; abundance: -; d_gene: TRBD2; j_gene: TRBJ2-1; CDR3aa: CASSLPGGPDEQFF; CDR3nt: TGTGCCAGCAGCTTACCGGGAGGGCCCGATGAGCAGTTCTTC
v_gene: TRBV27; abundance: once; d_gene: TRBD2; j_gene: TRBJ2-1; CDR3aa: CASSHSGSSYNEQFF; CDR3nt: TGTGCCAGCAGCCATAGCGGGAGCTCCTACAATGAGCAGTTCTTC
v_gene: TRBV19; abundance: -; d_gene: TRBD2; j_gene: TRBJ2-7; CDR3aa: CASSPRGLAVTYEQYF; CDR3nt: TGTGCCAGTAGTCCACGTGGGCTAGCGGTGACCTACGAGCAGTACTTC
v_gene: TRBV11-2; abundance: once; d_gene: TRBD1; j_gene: TRBJ1-6; CDR3aa: CASSLGTGAGSPLHF; CDR3nt: TGTGCCAGCAGCTTAGGGACAGGGGCTGGATCACCCCTCCACTTT
v_gene: TRBV18; abundance: -; d_gene: -; j_gene: TRBJ1-6; CDR3aa: CASSPRTANSPLHF; CDR3nt: TGTGCCAGCTCACCAAGGACAGCAAATTCACCCCTCCACTTT
v_gene: TRBV4-1; abundance: -; d_gene: -; j_gene: TRBJ2-5; CDR3aa: CASSIGRDRSQETQYF; CDR3nt: TGCGCCAGCAGTATTGGCCGGGATCGGTCCCAAGAGACCCAGTACTTC
v_gene: TRBV27; abundance: once; d_gene: -; j_gene: TRBJ1-1; CDR3aa: CASSFDPQGVRTEAFF; CDR3nt: TGTGCCAGCAGTTTTGACCCACAGGGAGTTCGGACTGAAGCTTTCTTT
v_gene: TRBV5-4; abundance: -; d_gene: -; j_gene: TRBJ2-1; CDR3aa: CASSSIQGSYNEQFF; CDR3nt: TGTGCCAGCAGTTCCATACAGGGATCCTACAATGAGCAGTTCTTC
v_gene: TRBV7-9; abundance: -; d_gene: -; j_gene: TRBJ2-5; CDR3aa: CASSLVGGTSETQYF; CDR3nt: TGTGCCAGCAGCTTAGTCGGGGGTACTTCGGAGACCCAGTACTTC
v_gene: TRBV5-1; abundance: -; d_gene: TRBD2; j_gene: TRBJ2-1; CDR3aa: CASSRLAGANNEQFF; CDR3nt: TGCGCCAGCAGCAGGTTAGCGGGCGCGAACAATGAGCAGTTCTTC
v_gene: TRBV4-2; abundance: -; d_gene: -; j_gene: TRBJ2-1; CDR3aa: CASSQKDSYNEQFF; CDR3nt: TGTGCCAGCAGCCAAAAAGATTCCTACAATGAGCAGTTCTTC
v_gene: TRBV5-6; abundance: -; d_gene: TRBD1; j_gene: TRBJ1-2; CDR3aa: CASSYRTGVGYTF; CDR3nt: TGTGCCAGCAGCTACCGGACAGGGGTTGGCTACACCTTC
v_gene: TRBV19; abundance: -; d_gene: TRBD1; j_gene: TRBJ1-2; CDR3aa: CASWGTGTGNGYTF; CDR3nt: TGTGCCAGTTGGGGTACCGGGACAGGGAATGGCTACACCTTC